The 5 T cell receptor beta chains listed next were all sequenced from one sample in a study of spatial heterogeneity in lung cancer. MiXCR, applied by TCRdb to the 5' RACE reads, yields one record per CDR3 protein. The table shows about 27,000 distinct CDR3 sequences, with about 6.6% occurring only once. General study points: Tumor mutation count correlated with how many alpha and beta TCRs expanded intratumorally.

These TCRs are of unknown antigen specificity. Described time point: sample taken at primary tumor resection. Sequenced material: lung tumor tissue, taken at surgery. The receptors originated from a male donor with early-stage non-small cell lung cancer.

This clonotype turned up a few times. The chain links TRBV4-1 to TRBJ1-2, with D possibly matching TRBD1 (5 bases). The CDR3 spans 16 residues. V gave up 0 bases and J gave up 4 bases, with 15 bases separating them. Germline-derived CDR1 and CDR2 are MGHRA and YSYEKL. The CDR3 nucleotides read TGCGCCAGCAGCCAAGATAGGCGGGGGGAAATCTATGGCTACACCTTC. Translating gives CASSQDRRGEIYGYTF.

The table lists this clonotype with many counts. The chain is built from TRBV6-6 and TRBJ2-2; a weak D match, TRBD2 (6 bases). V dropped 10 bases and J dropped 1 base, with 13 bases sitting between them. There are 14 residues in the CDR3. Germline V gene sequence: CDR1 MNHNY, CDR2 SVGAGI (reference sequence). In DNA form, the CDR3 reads TGTGCCATTGCGGATAGCGGGAACACCGGGGAGCTGTTTTTT. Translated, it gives CAIADSGNTGELFF.

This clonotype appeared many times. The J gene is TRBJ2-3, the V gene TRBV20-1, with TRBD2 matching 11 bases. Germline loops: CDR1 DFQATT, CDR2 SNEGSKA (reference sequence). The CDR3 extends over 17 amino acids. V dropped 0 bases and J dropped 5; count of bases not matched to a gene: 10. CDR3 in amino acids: CSARDPLAGGRRDTQYF. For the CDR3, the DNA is TGCAGTGCTAGAGACCCCCTAGCGGGGGGTAGGAGAGATACGCAGTATTTT.

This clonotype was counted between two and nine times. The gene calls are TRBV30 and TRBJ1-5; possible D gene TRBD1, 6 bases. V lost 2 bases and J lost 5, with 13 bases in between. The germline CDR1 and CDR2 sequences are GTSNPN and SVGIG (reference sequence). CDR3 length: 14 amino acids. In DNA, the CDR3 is TGTGCCTGGAGTAGGGTACAGGGTGATCAGCCCCAGCATTTT. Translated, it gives CAWSRVQGDQPQHF.

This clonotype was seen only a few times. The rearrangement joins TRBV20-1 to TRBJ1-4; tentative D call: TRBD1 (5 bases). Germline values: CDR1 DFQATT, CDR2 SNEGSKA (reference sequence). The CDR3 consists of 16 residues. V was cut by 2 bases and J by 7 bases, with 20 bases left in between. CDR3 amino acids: CSARSLRKVGGEKLFF. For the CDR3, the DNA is TGCAGTGCTAGATCCCTGAGGAAGGTTGGGGGTGAAAAACTGTTTTTT.